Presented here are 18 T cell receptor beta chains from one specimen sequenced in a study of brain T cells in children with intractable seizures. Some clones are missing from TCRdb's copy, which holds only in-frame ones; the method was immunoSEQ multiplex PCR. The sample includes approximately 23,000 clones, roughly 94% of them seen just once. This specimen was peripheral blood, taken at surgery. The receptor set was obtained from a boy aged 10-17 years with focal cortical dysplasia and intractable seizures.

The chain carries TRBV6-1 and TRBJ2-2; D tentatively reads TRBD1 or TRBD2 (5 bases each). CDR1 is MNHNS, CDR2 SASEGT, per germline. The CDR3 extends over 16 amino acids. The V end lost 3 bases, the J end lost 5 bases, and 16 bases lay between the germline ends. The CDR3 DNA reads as TGTGCCAGCAGTGATCGGGGCACAGCGACTACCGGGGAGCTGTTTTTT. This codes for CASSDRGTATTGELFF.

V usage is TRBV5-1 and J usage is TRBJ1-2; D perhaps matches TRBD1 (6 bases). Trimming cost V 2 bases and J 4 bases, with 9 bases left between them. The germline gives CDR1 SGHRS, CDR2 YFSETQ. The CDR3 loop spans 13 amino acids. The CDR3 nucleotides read TGCGCCAGCAGCTTATCAGGGGCCTATGGCTACACCTTC. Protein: CASSLSGAYGYTF.

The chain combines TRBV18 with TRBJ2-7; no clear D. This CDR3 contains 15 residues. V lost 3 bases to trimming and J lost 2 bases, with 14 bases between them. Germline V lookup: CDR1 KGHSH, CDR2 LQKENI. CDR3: CASSPDWNPAYEQYV. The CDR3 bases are TGTGCCAGCTCACCTGACTGGAACCCAGCCTACGAGCAGTACGTC.

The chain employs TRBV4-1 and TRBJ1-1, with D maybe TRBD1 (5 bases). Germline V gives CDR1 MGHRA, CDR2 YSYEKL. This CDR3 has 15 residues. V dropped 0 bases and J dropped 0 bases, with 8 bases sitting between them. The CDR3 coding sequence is TGCGCCAGCAGCCAAGAGCCAGGGTTGAACACTGAAGCTTTCTTT. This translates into CASSQEPGLNTEAFF.

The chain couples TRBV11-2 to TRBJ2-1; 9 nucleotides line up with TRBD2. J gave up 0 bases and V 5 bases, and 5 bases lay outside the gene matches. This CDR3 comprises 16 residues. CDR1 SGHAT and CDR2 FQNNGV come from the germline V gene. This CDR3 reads CASSPLAGRSYNEQFF. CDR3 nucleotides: TGTGCCAGCAGCCCGCTAGCGGGGCGCTCCTACAATGAGCAGTTCTTC.

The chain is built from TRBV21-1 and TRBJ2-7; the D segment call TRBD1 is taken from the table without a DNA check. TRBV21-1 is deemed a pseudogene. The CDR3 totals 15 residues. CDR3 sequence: CASSKEGTASYEQYV. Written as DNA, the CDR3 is TGTGCCAGCAGCAAAGAGGGGACAGCCTCCTACGAGCAGTACGTC.

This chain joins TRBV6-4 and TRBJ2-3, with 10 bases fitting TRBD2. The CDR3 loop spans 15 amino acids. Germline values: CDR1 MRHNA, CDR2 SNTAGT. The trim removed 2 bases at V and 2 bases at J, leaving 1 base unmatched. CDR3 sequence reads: CASSDSGRATDTQYF. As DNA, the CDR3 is TGTGCCAGCAGTGACAGCGGGAGGGCCACAGATACGCAGTATTTT.

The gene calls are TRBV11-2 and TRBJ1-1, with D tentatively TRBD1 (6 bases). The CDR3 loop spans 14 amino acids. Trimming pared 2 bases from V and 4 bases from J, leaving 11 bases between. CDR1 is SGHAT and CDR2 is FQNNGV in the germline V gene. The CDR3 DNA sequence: TGTGCCAGCAGCTTACAGGGCAGGGGCACTGAAGCTTTCTTT. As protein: CASSLQGRGTEAFF.

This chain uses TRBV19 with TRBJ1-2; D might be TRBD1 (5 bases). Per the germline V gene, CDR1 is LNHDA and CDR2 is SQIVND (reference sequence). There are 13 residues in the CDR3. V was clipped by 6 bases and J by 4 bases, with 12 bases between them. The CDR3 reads CASSTRDGYGYTF. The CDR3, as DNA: TGTGCCAGTAGCACCCGGGACGGCTATGGCTACACCTTC.

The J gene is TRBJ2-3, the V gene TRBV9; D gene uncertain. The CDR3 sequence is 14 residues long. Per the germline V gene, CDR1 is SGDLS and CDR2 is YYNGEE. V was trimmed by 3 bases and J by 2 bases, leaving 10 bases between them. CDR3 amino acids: CASSGEVLTDTQYF. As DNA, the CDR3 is TGTGCCAGCAGCGGAGAGGTCCTCACAGATACGCAGTATTTT.

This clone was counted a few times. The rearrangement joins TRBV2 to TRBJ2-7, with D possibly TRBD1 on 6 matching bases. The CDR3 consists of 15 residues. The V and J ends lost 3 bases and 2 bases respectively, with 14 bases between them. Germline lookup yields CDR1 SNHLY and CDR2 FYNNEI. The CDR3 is CASSDRSRTAYEQYF. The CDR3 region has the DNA TGTGCCAGCAGTGACAGGAGCCGGACAGCCTACGAGCAGTACTTC.

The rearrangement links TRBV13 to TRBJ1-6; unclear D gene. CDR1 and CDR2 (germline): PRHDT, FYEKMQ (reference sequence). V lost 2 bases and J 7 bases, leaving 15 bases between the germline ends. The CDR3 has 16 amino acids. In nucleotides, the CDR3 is TGTGCCAGCAGCTTAATGACGGCGGGGAGAAATTCACCCCTCCACTTT. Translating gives CASSLMTAGRNSPLHF.

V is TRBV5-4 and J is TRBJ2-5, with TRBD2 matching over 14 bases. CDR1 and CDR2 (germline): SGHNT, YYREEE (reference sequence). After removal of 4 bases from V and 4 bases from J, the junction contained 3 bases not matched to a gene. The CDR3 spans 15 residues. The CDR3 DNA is TGTGCCAGCAGCCAGGGACTAGCGGGAGTAGAGACCCAGTACTTC. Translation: CASSQGLAGVETQYF.

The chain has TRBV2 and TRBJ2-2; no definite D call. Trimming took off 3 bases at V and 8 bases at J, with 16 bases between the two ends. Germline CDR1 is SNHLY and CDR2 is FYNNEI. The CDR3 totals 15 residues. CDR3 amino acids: CASSDILRAGGELFF. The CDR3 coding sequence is TGTGCCAGCAGTGATATATTAAGGGCAGGTGGGGAGCTGTTTTTT.

The CDR3 nucleotides read TGTGCCAGCAGCCTCGATGGGGGGAGTAGGGAGCAGTTCTTC. Translating it yields CASSLDGGSREQFF. The V call is TRBV7-2, the J call TRBJ2-1, with D possibly matching TRBD2 (6 bases). Trimming removed 5 bases at V and 10 bases at J, with 18 bases between. The CDR3 contains 14 residues. Per the germline V gene, CDR1 is SGHTA and CDR2 is FQGNSA.

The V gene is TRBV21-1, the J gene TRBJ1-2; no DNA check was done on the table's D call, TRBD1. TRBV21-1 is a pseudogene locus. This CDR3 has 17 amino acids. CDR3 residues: CATLLSGQGTSNYGYTF. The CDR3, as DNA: TGTGCCACCCTTCTTTCGGGGCAGGGGACCTCTAACTATGGCTACACCTTC.

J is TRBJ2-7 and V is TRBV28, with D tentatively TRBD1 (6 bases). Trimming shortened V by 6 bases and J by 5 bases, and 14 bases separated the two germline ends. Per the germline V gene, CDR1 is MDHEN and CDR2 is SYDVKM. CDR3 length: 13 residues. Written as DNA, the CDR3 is TGTGCCAGCAGCCCGGACAGTCCGAACGAGCAGTACGTC. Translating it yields CASSPDSPNEQYV.

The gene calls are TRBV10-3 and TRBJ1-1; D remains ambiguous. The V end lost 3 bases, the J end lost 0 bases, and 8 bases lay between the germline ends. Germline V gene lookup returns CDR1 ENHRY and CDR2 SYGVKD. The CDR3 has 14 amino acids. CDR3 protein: CAISDGDLNTEAFF. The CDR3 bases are TGTGCCATCAGTGATGGGGATTTGAACACTGAAGCTTTCTTT.